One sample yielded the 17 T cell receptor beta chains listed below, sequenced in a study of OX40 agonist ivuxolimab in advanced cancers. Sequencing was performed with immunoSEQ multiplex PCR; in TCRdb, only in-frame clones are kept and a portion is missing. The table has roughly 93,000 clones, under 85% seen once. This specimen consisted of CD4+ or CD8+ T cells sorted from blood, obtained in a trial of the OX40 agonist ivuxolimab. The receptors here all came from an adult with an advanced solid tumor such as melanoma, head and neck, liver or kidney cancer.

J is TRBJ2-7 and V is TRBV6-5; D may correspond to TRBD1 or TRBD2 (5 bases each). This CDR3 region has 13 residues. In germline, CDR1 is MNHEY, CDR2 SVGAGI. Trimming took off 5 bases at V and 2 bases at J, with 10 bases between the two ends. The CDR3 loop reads CASSRGPAYEQYF. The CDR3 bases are TGTGCCAGCAGTCGGGGACCGGCCTACGAGCAGTACTTC.

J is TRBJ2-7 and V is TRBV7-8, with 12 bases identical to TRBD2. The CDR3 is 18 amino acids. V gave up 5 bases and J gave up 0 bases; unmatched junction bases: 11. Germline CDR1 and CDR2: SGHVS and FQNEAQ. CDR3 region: CASSTEVGLAGSSYEQYF. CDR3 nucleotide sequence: TGTGCCAGCAGCACCGAGGTGGGACTAGCGGGTAGCTCCTACGAGCAGTACTTC.

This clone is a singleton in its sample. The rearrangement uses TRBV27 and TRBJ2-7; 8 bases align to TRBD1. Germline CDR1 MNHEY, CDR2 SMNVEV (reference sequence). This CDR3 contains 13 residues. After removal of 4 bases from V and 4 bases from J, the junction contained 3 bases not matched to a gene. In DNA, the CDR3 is TGTGCCAGCAGTTCCAGGGGGCAATACGAGCAGTACTTC. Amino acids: CASSSRGQYEQYF.

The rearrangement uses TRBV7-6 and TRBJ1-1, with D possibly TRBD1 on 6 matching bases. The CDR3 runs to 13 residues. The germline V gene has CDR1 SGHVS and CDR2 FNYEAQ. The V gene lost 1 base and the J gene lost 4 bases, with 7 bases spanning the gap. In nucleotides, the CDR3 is TGTGCCAGCAGCTTAGGGGGGCCCACTGAAGCTTTCTTT. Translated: CASSLGGPTEAFF.

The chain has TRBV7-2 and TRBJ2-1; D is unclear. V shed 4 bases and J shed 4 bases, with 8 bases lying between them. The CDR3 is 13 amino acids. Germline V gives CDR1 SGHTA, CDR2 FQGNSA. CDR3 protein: CASSSTRYNEQFF. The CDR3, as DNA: TGTGCCAGCAGCTCGACTCGTTACAATGAGCAGTTCTTC.

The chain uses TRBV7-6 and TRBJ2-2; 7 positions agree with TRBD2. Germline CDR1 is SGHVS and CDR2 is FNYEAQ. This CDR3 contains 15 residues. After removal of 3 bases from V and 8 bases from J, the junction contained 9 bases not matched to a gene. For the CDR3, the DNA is TGTGCCAGCAGCTTCCGGCGGGGGACGTCAGGGGAGCTGTTTTTT. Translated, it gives CASSFRRGTSGELFF.

The CDR3 sequence is CASSLSDTQYF. The CDR3 nucleotides are TGTGCCAGCAGCTTATCAGATACGCAGTATTTT. The chain has TRBV7-2 and TRBJ2-3; D call uncertain. Germline CDR1 is SGHTA and CDR2 is FQGNSA. The CDR3 length is 11 residues. Trimming shortened V by 2 bases and J by 4 bases, and 1 base separated the two germline ends.

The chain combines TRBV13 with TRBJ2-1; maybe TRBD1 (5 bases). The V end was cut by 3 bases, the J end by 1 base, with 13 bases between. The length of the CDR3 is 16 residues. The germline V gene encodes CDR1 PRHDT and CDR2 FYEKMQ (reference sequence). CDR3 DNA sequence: TGTGCCAGCAGCTTCCCGGTAGGGGAATCCTACAATGAGCAGTTCTTC. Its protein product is CASSFPVGESYNEQFF.

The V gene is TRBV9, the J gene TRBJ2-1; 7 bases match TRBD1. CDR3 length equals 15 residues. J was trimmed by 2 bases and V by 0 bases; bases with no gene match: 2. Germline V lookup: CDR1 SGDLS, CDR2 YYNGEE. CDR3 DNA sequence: TGTGCCAGCAGCGTAGGACAGGGTACCTACAATGAGCAGTTCTTC. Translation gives CASSVGQGTYNEQFF.

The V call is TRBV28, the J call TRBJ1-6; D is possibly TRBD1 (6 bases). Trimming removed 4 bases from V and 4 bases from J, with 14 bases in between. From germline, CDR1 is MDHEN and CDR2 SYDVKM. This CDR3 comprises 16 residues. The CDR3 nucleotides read TGTGCCAGCAGTTCAGCAGGGGCCCAGTATAATTCACCCCTCCACTTT. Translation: CASSSAGAQYNSPLHF.

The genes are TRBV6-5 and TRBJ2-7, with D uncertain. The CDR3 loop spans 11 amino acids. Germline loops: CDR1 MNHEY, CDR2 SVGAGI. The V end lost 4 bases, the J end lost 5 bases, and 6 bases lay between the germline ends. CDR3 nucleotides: TGTGCCAGCAGTTCTTTCCACGAGCAGTACTTC. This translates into CASSSFHEQYF.

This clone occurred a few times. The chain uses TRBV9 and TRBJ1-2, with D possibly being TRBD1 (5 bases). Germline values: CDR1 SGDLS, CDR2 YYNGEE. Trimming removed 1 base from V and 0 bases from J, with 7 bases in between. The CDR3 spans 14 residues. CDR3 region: CASSVQGANYGYTF. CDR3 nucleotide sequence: TGTGCCAGCAGCGTACAGGGAGCTAACTATGGCTACACCTTC.

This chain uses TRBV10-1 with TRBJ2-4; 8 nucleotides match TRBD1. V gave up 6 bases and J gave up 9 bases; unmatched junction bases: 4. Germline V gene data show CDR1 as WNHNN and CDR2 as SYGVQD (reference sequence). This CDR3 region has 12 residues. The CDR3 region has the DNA TGCGCCAGCAGCGGACAGGGTTTCATTCAGTACTTC. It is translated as CASSGQGFIQYF.

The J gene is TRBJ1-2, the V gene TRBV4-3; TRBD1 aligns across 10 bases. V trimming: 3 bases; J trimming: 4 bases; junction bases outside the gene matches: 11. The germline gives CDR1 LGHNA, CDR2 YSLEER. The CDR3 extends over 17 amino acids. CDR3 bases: TGCGCCAGCAGCCAGCGTGGGACAGGGGCGCTTAGCTATGGCTACACCTTC. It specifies CASSQRGTGALSYGYTF.

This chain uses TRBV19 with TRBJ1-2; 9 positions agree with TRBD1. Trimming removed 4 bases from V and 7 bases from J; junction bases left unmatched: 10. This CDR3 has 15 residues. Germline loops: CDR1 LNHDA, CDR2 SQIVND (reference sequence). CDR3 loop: CASSTTQGAVGGYTF. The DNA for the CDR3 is TGTGCCAGTAGTACAACACAGGGGGCGGTTGGTGGCTACACCTTC.

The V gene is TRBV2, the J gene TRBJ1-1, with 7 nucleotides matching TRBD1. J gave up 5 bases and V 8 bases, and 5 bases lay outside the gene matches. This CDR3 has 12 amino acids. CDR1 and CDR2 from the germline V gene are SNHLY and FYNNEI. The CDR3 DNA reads TGTGCCAGCCGCAGGGGGGTGACTGAAGCTTTCTTT. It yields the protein CASRRGVTEAFF.

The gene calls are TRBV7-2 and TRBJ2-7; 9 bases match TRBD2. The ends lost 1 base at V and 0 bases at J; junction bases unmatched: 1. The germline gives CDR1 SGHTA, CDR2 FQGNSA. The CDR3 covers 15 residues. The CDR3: CASSLERGASYEQYF. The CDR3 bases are TGTGCCAGCAGCTTAGAGCGGGGGGCCTCCTACGAGCAGTACTTC.